The 13 T cell receptor beta chains below come from one sample, sequenced in a study of early T cells in non-severe SARS-CoV-2 infection. Each CDR3 protein is one row after TCRdb ran MiXCR on the 5' RACE reads. The table records roughly 99,000 distinct CDR3 sequences, around 10% of them present only once. Sequenced sample: whole blood. The receptors were gathered from an adult who was a healthcare worker with PCR-confirmed SARS-CoV-2 infection or an uninfected control (not recorded which).

This clonotype occurred many times. This chain joins TRBV21-1 and TRBJ1-6; TRBD1 was called by the table and not checked on the DNA. TRBV21-1 has pseudogene status. CDR3 length: 18 amino acids. As DNA, the CDR3 is TGTGCCAGCAGCAGGACGCATCCTTCTGACAGCGAGGATTCACCCCTCCACTTT. It translates to CASSRTHPSDSEDSPLHF.

This clonotype was seen at least ten times. This chain connects TRBV15 to TRBJ2-3; 7 positions agree with TRBD1. V was pared by 2 bases and J by 1 base, with 9 bases of the junction left unmatched. The germline gives CDR1 LNHNV, CDR2 YYDKDF (reference sequence). The CDR3 spans 17 residues. The chain's CDR3 is CATSRKPDRVRTDTQYF. CDR3 DNA sequence: TGTGCCACCAGCAGAAAACCAGACAGGGTTCGCACAGATACGCAGTATTTT.

The chain links TRBV7-9 to TRBJ2-3; TRBD2 matches 9 bases. This CDR3 has 16 amino acids. J gave up 4 bases and V 2 bases, and 7 bases lay outside the gene matches. CDR1 and CDR2 (germline): SEHNR, FQNEAQ (reference sequence). In nucleotides, the CDR3 is TGTGCCAGCAGCTTATCGGGACTAGCTTTAGCAGATACGCAGTATTTT. Amino acids: CASSLSGLALADTQYF.

This clonotype was counted between two and nine times. The chain is built from TRBV29-1 and TRBJ2-7; TRBD2 agrees at 9 bases. J lost 3 bases, V lost 2 bases, and 8 bases had no gene match. The CDR3 runs 15 residues. CDR1 SQVTM and CDR2 ANQGSEA come from the germline V gene. CDR3 in amino acids: CSVELARTSDYEQYF. The DNA for the CDR3 is TGCAGCGTTGAATTGGCCCGGACTAGCGACTACGAGCAGTACTTC.

As to this clonotype: A read error may be the cause here, since a much bigger clone is one base away. This chain's CDR3 is CASSLENTYEQYF. The CDR3 nucleotides are TGTGCCAGCAGCTTAGAGAATACCTACGAGCAGTACTTC. This rearrangement joins TRBV7-6 to TRBJ2-7; no firm D call. CDR3 length equals 13 residues. Germline V gene sequence: CDR1 SGHVS, CDR2 FNYEAQ. Trimming took 1 base from V and 2 from J, leaving 6 bases between them.

There are many counts of this clonotype. The chain joins TRBV28 to TRBJ2-2, with 9 bases aligning to TRBD2. CDR1 is MDHEN and CDR2 is SYDVKM in the germline V gene. J was trimmed by 1 base and V by 4 bases; bases with no gene match: 10. The CDR3 is 18 amino acids. The DNA for the CDR3 is TGTGCCAGCAGTTCAATTGTAGCGGGAGTGGGGAACACCGGGGAGCTGTTTTTT. The encoded protein is CASSSIVAGVGNTGELFF.

The table lists this clonotype with many counts. The chain couples TRBV5-1 to TRBJ2-2; possibly TRBD2 for D (5 bases). Between the trimmed V and J ends, which lost 4 bases and 6 bases, there was a span of 10 bases. The CDR3 extends over 13 amino acids. Germline V CDR1 and CDR2: SGHRS, YFSETQ. CDR3 bases: TGCGCCAGCAGCCTAACTAGTCCCGGGGAGCTGTTTTTT. Protein sequence: CASSLTSPGELFF.

The chain joins TRBV4-2 to TRBJ1-5; D remains unclear. Germline lookup yields CDR1 LGHNA and CDR2 YNFKEQ. CDR3 size: 16 residues. The germline V and J ends were trimmed by 0 bases and 6 bases, with 15 bases remaining between them. The CDR3 coding sequence is TGTGCCAGCAGCCAAGATTACGGGGTCCGTAGTCAGCCCCAGCATTTT. It translates to CASSQDYGVRSQPQHF.

The chain links TRBV20-1 to TRBJ1-5, with D maybe TRBD1 (6 bases). The CDR3 is 13 residues long. V was shortened by 0 bases and J by 6 bases, with 9 bases between the two germline ends. Per germline, CDR1 DFQATT and CDR2 SNEGSKA (reference sequence). Here the CDR3 reads CSARDKGGQPQHF. DNA for the CDR3: TGCAGTGCTAGAGATAAAGGGGGTCAGCCCCAGCATTTT.

This clonotype was seen only a few times. This chain links TRBV20-1 with TRBJ2-1, with TRBD2 matching over 13 bases. J gave up 8 bases and V 7 bases, and 8 bases lay outside the gene matches. The CDR3 runs 14 residues. Germline values: CDR1 DFQATT, CDR2 SNEGSKA (reference sequence). The CDR3 spells CSGWTSGGADEQFF. CDR3 DNA: TGCAGTGGCTGGACTAGCGGGGGAGCAGATGAGCAGTTCTTC.

This rearrangement joins TRBV19 to TRBJ1-5, with a possible D match to TRBD2 (5 bases). The J call could be wrong; TRBJ2-3 is a better fit for the DNA end. CDR1 and CDR2 from the germline V gene are LNHDA and SQIVND (reference sequence). This CDR3 contains 16 residues. DNA for the CDR3: TGTGCCAGTAGTATTAGTGCCCTACTAGGGAATCAGCCCCAGTATTTT. It yields the protein CASSISALLGNQPQYF.

This clonotype occurred many times. The J gene is TRBJ2-1, the V gene TRBV3-1; D unclear. V gave up 6 bases and J gave up 2 bases, with 8 bases separating them. This CDR3 contains 13 residues. Germline V gives CDR1 LGHDT, CDR2 YNNKEL (reference sequence). The CDR3 protein is CASSGGAYNEQFF. CDR3 coding DNA: TGTGCCAGCAGTGGCGGAGCCTACAATGAGCAGTTCTTC.

This clonotype was detected ten times or more. The chain recombines TRBV5-5 with TRBJ1-2; a possible D gene is TRBD1 (5 bases). CDR1 and CDR2 (germline): SGHKS, YYEKEE (reference sequence). The CDR3 has 15 residues. V was cut by 2 bases and J by 4 bases, with 15 bases left in between. The CDR3, as DNA: TGTGCCAGCAGCTTATCCGGGACGGGGATCTATGGCTACACCTTC. It yields the protein CASSLSGTGIYGYTF. The complete variable domain, with remaining parts taken from reference TRBV5-5 and TRBJ1-2, reads DAGVTQSPTHLIKTRGQQVTLRCSPISGHKSVSWYQQVLGQGPQFIFQYYEKEERGRGNFPDRFSARQFPNYSSELNVNALLLGDSALYLCASSLSGTGIYGYTFGSGTRLTVV.